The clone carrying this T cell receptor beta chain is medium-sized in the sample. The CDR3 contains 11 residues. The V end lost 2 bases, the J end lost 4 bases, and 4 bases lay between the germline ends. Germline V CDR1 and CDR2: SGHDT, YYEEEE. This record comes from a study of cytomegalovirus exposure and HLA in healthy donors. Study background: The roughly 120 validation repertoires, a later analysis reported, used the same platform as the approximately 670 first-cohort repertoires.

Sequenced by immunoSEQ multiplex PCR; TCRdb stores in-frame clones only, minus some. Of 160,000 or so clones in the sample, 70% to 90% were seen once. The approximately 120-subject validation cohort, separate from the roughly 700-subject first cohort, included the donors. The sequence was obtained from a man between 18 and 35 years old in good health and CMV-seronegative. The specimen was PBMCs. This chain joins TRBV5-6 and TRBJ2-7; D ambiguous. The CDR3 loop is CASSLAYEQYF. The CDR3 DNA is TGTGCCAGCAGCTTAGCTTACGAGCAGTACTTC.